This T cell receptor (beta chain) emerged from a study of regulatory and conventional T cells in RAG deficiency. Study results and caveats: Shannon entropy fell and Simpson indices rose in RAG-deficient patients. Patient subsets had shorter CDR3s; Omenn Treg-Tconv overlap exceeded 80%.

Of note for this clone: Its antigen is currently unknown.

Genomic DNA came from blood conventional CD4+ T cells gated CD25-low CD127-high. This CDR3 is built from 14 residues. Germline V CDR1 and CDR2: MNHNS, SASEGT. The germline V and J ends were trimmed by 1 base and 2 bases, with 8 bases remaining between them. Sequencing used immunoSEQ multiplex PCR; TCRdb keeps in-frame clones, though not all of them. The sample has over 45,000 clones; 85% to 90% are singletons. A further study also used this sample, focusing on regulatory T cells. That source reports: Primers: 52 TRBV forward and 13 TRBJ reverse.

The chain employs TRBV6-1 and TRBJ1-2; D not resolved. Material for sequencing was CD4+ effector T cells sorted from blood. This sequence was found in a human donor in good health. The DNA of the CDR3 is TGTGCCAGCAGTGAAGGGTTTACAAACTATGGCTACACCTTC. It codes for CASSEGFTNYGYTF.